A selection of T cell receptor beta chains follows, all from one sample in a study of cytomegalovirus exposure and HLA in healthy donors. Profiled with immunoSEQ multiplex PCR; TCRdb holds only in-frame clones, not every one. Of some 130,000 clones in the sample, about 80% were seen once. Sequenced input: PBMCs. Receptors were obtained from a man aged 30 to 45 in good health and CMV-seronegative. CDR3s include the opening cysteine and the closing phenylalanine or tryptophan. A D gene is named only where the DNA matches it firmly. Part of the rows lack a size; the others show once, few, many or a class for expanded clones.

clone_size | j_call | d_call | v_call | cdr3_nt | cdr3_aa
. | TRBJ2-1 | TRBD1 | TRBV19 | TGTGCCAGTAGTATAAGCCGACAGGGGGGGCGTGAGCAGTTCTTC | CASSISRQGGREQFF
. | TRBJ2-7 | . | TRBV7-6 | TGTGCCAGCAGCTCCGGCGGAGCGGCCAGCTCCTACGAGCAGTACTTC | CASSSGGAASSYEQYF
. | TRBJ2-7 | TRBD1 | TRBV28 | TGTGCCAGCAACATATCCCCCGGGACAGGGTTTAGGTACGAGCAGTACTTC | CASNISPGTGFRYEQYF
. | TRBJ2-1 | TRBD2 | TRBV29-1 | TGCAGCGTGGCCGGGACTAGCGGGCCTTCCTACAATGAGCAGTTCTTC | CSVAGTSGPSYNEQFF
. | TRBJ1-5 | . | TRBV19 | TGTGCCAGTAGTATGTCAGTTAGCAATCAGCCCCAGCATTTT | CASSMSVSNQPQHF
. | TRBJ2-3 | . | TRBV28 | TGTGCCACCCTTGGGGGGTCGACAGATACGCAGTATTTT | CATLGGSTDTQYF
once | TRBJ2-7 | . | TRBV28 | TGTGCCAGCAGTCTTAGACTAGGACTCGAGCAGTACTTC | CASSLRLGLEQYF
few | TRBJ1-1 | TRBD1 | TRBV5-1 | TGCGCCAGCAGCTTGACGACAGGGGGGAGGTTAGCTGAAGCTTTCTTT | CASSLTTGGRLAEAFF
. | TRBJ2-3 | . | TRBV25-1 | TGTGCCAGCAAAGCTCCTAGCACAGATACGCAGTATTTT | CASKAPSTDTQYF
. | TRBJ2-1 | . | TRBV19 | TGTGCCAGTAGAAGTGGGGGGGGCATCGGAGACCACTACAATGAGCAGTTCTTC | CASRSGGGIGDHYNEQFF
. | TRBJ1-6 | . | TRBV2 | TGTGCCAGCCAGCCGGGAAATAATTCACCCCTCCACTTT | CASQPGNNSPLHF
. | TRBJ1-3 | . | TRBV25-1 | TGTGCCAGCAGTGAACAGGGAAACACCATATATTTT | CASSEQGNTIYF
. | TRBJ1-2 | TRBD1 | TRBV5-1 | TGCGCCAGCAGCTTGGCGGGGACAGACTACTATGGCTACACCTTC | CASSLAGTDYYGYTF
. | TRBJ2-7 | TRBD1 | TRBV7-2 | TGTGCCAGCAGTTTACCGGGACAGTACTACGAGCAGTACTTC | CASSLPGQYYEQYF
. | TRBJ1-5 | TRBD1 | TRBV7-8 | TGTGCCAGCAGCCGTTTTCCGAGGACAGGGGCGATATATAGCAATCAGCCCCAGCATTTT | CASSRFPRTGAIYSNQPQHF
. | TRBJ2-4 | TRBD2 | TRBV15 | TGTGCCACCAGCAGGCCCGAAGCGGGAGGTGCCAAAAACATTCAGTACTTC | CATSRPEAGGAKNIQYF
. | TRBJ1-2 | TRBD1 | TRBV10-3 | TGTGCCATCAGTGGGGGACAGGGCACAGCTAACTATGGCTACACCTTC | CAISGGQGTANYGYTF
. | TRBJ2-1 | TRBD1 | TRBV28 | TGTGCCAGCAGTTCTTTGGACAGGGTCTACAATGAGCAGTTCTTC | CASSSLDRVYNEQFF
. | TRBJ2-7 | . | TRBV7-6 | TGTGCCAGCAGCTTTGGAGGTTTCTCCTACGAGCAGTACTTC | CASSFGGFSYEQYF
. | TRBJ2-7 | . | TRBV7-2 | TGTGCCAGCAGCTCGGCAGGGGTTTACGAGCAGTACTTC | CASSSAGVYEQYF
. | TRBJ1-1 | . | TRBV25-1 | TGTGCCAGCAAGCAGGGAAGTACTGAAGCTTTCTTT | CASKQGSTEAFF
. | TRBJ1-2 | . | TRBV9 | TGTGCCAGCAGCGTAGAGGACTCACCATATGGCTACACCTTC | CASSVEDSPYGYTF
. | TRBJ2-5 | TRBD2 | TRBV18 | TGTGCCAGCTCACCCTCAGCACTAGCGGAAGAGACCCAGTACTTC | CASSPSALAEETQYF